Below, one T cell receptor (beta chain) is given with its context. The antigen is undetermined. One base away lies a much larger clone, so this may be a sequencing read error. V was clipped by 5 bases and J by 0 bases, with 5 bases between them. Germline V lookup: CDR1 SEHNR, CDR2 FQNEAQ (reference sequence). The CDR3 has 13 residues. This entry belongs to a study of shared clonotypes between healthy human individuals. Genomic DNA (from each subset) was split evenly across several immunoSEQ plates. The data were produced by immunoSEQ multiplex PCR, yet TCRdb's version contains in-frame clones alone and is incomplete. Counted here are about half a million clones, 81% occurring once; the ten biggest clones make up approximately 11%. For genomic DNA, unsorted samples relied on approximately 100 million PBMCs. Study observations and caveats: Clonotype sharing among donors was thought likely to change with sequencing depth. Blood was the only sampled material, and tissue repertoires likely differ.

The sequence derives from a woman between 40 and 50 years old in good health. Some clones in this sample may be carry-over from other donors' samples. Sequences were obtained from PBMCs. This chain uses TRBV7-9 with TRBJ2-1; tentative D call: TRBD2 (5 bases). In DNA, the CDR3 is TGTGCCAGCAGCGGGAGCTCCTACAATGAGCAGTTCTTC. This encodes CASSGSSYNEQFF.